Described below is a single T cell receptor beta chain sequence and its context. No antigen is known for it. Time point given: week 11, during vaccination. With topical imiquimod, each dose of the vaccine consisted of 300 ug of mutant IDH1 20-mer peptide. This entry comes from a study of a mutant IDH1 vaccine in newly diagnosed glioma. Whole-study context: Vaccination followed radiotherapy alone by 4-6 weeks, or accompanied temozolomide cycles. Among treated patients, around 62% were male and approximately 40% female, and mean age was around 40 years. Most had both radiotherapy and temozolomide beforehand; others had only one.

The study, taken as a whole, reports: Pseudoprogression appears to have had no connection to changes in top peripheral T cell clonotypes.

Only in-frame clones appear in the TCRdb table, and some are missing; sequencing was by immunoSEQ multiplex PCR. The table includes about 66,000 clones, approximately 84% detected once. The clonotype comes from a woman in her forties or fifties with glioma. Source: PBMCs, taken from a glioma patient whose treatment included an IDH1 peptide vaccine.

The CDR3 here is CASSGQGLSSGNTIYF. CDR3 nucleotide sequence: TGTGCCAGCTCCGGACAGGGCCTTAGCTCTGGAAACACCATATATTTT. The chain uses TRBV18 and TRBJ1-3; 8 bases agree with TRBD1. CDR3 length: 16 residues. The ends lost 6 bases at V and 0 bases at J; junction bases unmatched: 7. Per the germline V gene, CDR1 is KGHSH and CDR2 is LQKENI.